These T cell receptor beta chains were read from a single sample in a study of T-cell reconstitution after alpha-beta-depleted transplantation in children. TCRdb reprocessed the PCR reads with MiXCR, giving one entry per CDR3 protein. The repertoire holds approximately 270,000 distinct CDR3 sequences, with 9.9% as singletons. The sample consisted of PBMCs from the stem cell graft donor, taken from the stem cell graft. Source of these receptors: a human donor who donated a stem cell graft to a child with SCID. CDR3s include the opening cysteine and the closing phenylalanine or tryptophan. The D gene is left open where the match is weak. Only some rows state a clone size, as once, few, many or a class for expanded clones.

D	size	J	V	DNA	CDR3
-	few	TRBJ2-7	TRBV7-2	TGTGCCAGCAGCTTAGGGCTGCTAGCAGGCCACGAGCAGTACTTC	CASSLGLLAGHEQYF
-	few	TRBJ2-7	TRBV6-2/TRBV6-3	TGTGCCAGCAAAAGCGTAATCTACGAGCAGTACTTC	CASKSVIYEQYF
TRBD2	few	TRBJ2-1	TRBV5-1	TGCGCCAGCAGCGAGTCGGGTAGCGGGGGCCGGAGGTTCTTC	CASSESGSGGRRFF
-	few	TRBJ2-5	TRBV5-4	TGTGCCAGCAGCTTGTGGGTTAAGGGGCCTGAAGAGACCCAGTACTTC	CASSLWVKGPEETQYF
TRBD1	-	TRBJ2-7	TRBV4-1	TGCGCCAGCAGCCCAACCGGGACAGGGGATCACGAGCAGTACTTC	CASSPTGTGDHEQYF
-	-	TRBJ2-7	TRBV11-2	TGTGCCAGCAGCTTAACTGGGGCATCCTACGAGCAGTACTTC	CASSLTGASYEQYF
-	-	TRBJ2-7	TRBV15	TGTGCCACCAGCAGAGACCCGGGACTCTTCTACGAGCAGTACTTC	CATSRDPGLFYEQYF
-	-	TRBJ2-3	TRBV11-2	TGTGCCTCAGCGGGTAGCAGATTAGGGGGGGCTCCCGGTACGCAGTATTTT	CASAGSRLGGAPGTQYF
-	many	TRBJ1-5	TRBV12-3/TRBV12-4	TGTGCCAGCAGTTTAGTAGCTGAGAGCAATCAGCCCCAGCATTTT	CASSLVAESNQPQHF
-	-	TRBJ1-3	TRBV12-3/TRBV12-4	TGTGCCAGCAGTTTCATGGGTTTTGGAAACACCATATATTTT	CASSFMGFGNTIYF
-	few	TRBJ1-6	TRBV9	TGTGCCAGCAGCGTAGCGGGGATTAATTCACCCCTCCACTTT	CASSVAGINSPLHF
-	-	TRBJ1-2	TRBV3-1	TGTGCGAGCAGCCATGACAGCATCTATGGCTACACCTTC	CASSHDSIYGYTF
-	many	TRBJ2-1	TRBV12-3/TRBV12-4	TGTGCCAGCAGTTTACAAACAGGAGCCTACAATGAGCAGTTCTTC	CASSLQTGAYNEQFF
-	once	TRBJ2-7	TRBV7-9	TGTGCCAGCAGCTTAGTGAACTACGAGCAGTACTTC	CASSLVNYEQYF
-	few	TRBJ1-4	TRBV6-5	TGTGCCAGCAGTTACTCGAAGTTCGGGGGTGGTGAAAAACTGTTTTTT	CASSYSKFGGGEKLFF
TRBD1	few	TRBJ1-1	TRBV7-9	TGTGCCAGCAGCACTTCGGGACAGGGGAACACTGAAGCTTTCTTT	CASSTSGQGNTEAFF
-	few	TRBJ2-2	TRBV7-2	TGTGCCAGCAGCCCGAACCTTGGGAACACCGGGGAGCTGTTTTTT	CASSPNLGNTGELFF
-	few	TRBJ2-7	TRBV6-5	TGTGCCAGCAGTTACTCACGTGGGGAGTCCTACGAGCAGTACTTC	CASSYSRGESYEQYF
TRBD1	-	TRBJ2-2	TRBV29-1	TGCAGCGTGGATAAGGGGACAGGGAGGGCCGGGGAGCTGTTTTTT	CSVDKGTGRAGELFF
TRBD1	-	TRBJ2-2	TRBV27	TGTGCCAGCAGTTCTAGGACAGGGTCTTCCGGGGAGCTGTTTTTT	CASSSRTGSSGELFF
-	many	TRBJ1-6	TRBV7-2	TGTGCCAGCAGCTCCGGACAGCTTAATTCACCCCTCCACTTT	CASSSGQLNSPLHF
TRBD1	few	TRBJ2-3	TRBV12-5	TGTGCTAGTCGGGGACAGGACACAGATACGCAGTATTTT	CASRGQDTDTQYF
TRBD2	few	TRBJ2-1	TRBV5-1	TGCGCCAGCAGCGGAGCCGGGACTAGCGGGGGGCATACCTACAATGAGCAGTTCTTC	CASSGAGTSGGHTYNEQFF
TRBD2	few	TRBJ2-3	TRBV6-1	TGTGCCCTCCGGGGGGGTGGAGATACGCAGTATTTT	CALRGGGDTQYF
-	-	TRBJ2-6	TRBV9	TGTGCCAGCAGCGTAGAGGGAAATTCTGGGGCCAACGTCCTGACTTTC	CASSVEGNSGANVLTF
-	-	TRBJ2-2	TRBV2	TGTGCCACCCTAGGGCCGACAGGGAGGCCGAACACCGGGGAGCTGTTTTTT	CATLGPTGRPNTGELFF
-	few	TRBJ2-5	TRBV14	TGTGCCAGCAGCCAAGAGTGGCAAGAGACCCAGTACTTC	CASSQEWQETQYF
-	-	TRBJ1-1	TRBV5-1	TGCGCCAGCAGCTTGCGTTCCTCCGGCACTGAAGCTTTCTTT	CASSLRSSGTEAFF
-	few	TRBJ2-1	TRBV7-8	TGTGCCAGCAGCTTAGTGGGACTCGGCGACAATGAGCAGTTCTTC	CASSLVGLGDNEQFF
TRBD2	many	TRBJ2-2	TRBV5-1	TGCGCCAGCAGCCGACTAGCGGGGGAGAACACCGGGGAGCTGTTTTTT	CASSRLAGENTGELFF
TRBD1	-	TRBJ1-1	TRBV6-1	TGTGCCAGCAGGGCGGGACAGGGTGGAATGAACACTGAAGCTTTCTTT	CASRAGQGGMNTEAFF
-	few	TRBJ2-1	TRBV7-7	TGTGCCAGACGAAGAGGGGAATGGGTTCATGAGCAGTTCTTC	CARRRGEWVHEQFF
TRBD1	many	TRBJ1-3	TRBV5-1	TGCGCCAGCAGCTTGTCCGGACAGGGAGGTCTGTATTTT	CASSLSGQGGLYF
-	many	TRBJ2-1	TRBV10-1	TGCGCCAGCAGTCCCGATGGGCGGGATGAGCAGTTCTTC	CASSPDGRDEQFF
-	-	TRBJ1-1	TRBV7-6	TGTGCCAGCAGCTTAGGAGCGGGGGCGGTTGTCACTGAAGCTTTCTTT	CASSLGAGAVVTEAFF
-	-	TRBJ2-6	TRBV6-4	TGTGCCAGCAGTGCCTCCACAGGGCCCACGAGCTCTGGGGCCAACGTCCTGACTTTC	CASSASTGPTSSGANVLTF
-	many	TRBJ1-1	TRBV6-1	TGTGCCAGCAGTGGAGGGTGGAACACTGAAGCTTTCTTT	CASSGGWNTEAFF
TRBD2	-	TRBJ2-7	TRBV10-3	TGTGCCATCAGTGGGGGACTAGACGAGGAGTACTTC	CAISGGLDEEYF
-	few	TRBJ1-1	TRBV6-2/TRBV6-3	TGTGCCAGCACCTACCCCGGACAGAACACTGAAGCTTTCTTT	CASTYPGQNTEAFF
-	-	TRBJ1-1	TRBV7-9	TGTGCCAGCAGCGACAACTCAGGGAACACTGAAGCTTTCTTT	CASSDNSGNTEAFF
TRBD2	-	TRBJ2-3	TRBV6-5	TGTGCCAGCAGTTTTGGACTAGCGGGGGGTGCAGATACGCAGTATTTT	CASSFGLAGGADTQYF
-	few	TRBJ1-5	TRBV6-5	TGTGCCAGCAGTTACGGACAGAAAACAAATCAGCCCCAGCATTTT	CASSYGQKTNQPQHF
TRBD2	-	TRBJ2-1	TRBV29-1	TGCAGCGTTGGGGCTTGGGGCGGGGGATCTCTCAATGAGCAGTTCTTC	CSVGAWGGGSLNEQFF
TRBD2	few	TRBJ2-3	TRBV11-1	TGTGCCAGCAGCTTTGGGACTAGCGGGGGGATCTGGGTGACAGATACGCAGTATTTT	CASSFGTSGGIWVTDTQYF
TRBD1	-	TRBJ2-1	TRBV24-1	TGTGCCACCAGTGATAAAACAGGGGGCTACAATGAGCAGTTCTTC	CATSDKTGGYNEQFF
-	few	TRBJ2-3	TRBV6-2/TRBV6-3	TGTGCCAGCAGTTACGCGTCGGGTCGCCGGGGGACAGATACGCAGTATTTT	CASSYASGRRGTDTQYF
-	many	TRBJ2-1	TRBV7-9	TGTGCCAGCAGACCAAACCCGGGAACAGACGACAATGAGCAGTTCTTC	CASRPNPGTDDNEQFF
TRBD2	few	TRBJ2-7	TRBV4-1	TGCGCCAGCAGCCTGGGACTAGCGGCGGCCTGGGAGCAGTACTTC	CASSLGLAAAWEQYF
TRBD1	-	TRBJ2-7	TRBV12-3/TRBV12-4	TGTGCCAGCAGTGGGACAGTGGGGCTTCTCGAGCAGTACTTC	CASSGTVGLLEQYF
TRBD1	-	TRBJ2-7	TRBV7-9	TGTGCCAGCAGCTGGACAGGGTATAACGAGCAGTACTTC	CASSWTGYNEQYF